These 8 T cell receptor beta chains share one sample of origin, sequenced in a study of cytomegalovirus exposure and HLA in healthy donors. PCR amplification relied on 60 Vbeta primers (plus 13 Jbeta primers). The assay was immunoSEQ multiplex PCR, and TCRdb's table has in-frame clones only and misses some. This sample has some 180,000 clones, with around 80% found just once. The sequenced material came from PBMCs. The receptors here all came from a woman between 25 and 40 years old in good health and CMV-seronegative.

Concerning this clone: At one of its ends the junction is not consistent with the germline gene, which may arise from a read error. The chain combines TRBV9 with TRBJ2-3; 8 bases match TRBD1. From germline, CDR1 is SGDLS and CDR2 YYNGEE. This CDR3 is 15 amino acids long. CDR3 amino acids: CASSVEGQGASTEYF. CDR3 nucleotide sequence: TGTGCCAGCAGCGTAGAGGGGCAGGGGGCCTCTACGGAGTATTTT. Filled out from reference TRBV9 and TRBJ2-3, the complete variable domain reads DSGVTQTPKHLITATGQRVTLRCSPRSGDLSVYWYQQSLDQGLQFLIQYYNGEERAKGNILERFSAQQFPDLHSELNLSSLELGDSALYFCASSVEGQGASTEYFGPGTRLTVL.

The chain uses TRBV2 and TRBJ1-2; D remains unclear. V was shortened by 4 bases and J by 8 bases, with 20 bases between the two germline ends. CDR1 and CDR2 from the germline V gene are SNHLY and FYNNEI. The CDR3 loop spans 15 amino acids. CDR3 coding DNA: TGTGCCAGCAGTGCGCAGCAGGAGGCCGGACGGGGCTACACCTTC. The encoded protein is CASSAQQEAGRGYTF.

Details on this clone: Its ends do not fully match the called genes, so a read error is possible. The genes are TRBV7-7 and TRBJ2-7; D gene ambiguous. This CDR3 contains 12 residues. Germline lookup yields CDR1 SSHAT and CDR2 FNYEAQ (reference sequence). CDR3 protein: CASSSEANEQYF. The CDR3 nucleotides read TGTGCTAGCAGCTCTGAGGCGAACGAGCAGTACTTC.

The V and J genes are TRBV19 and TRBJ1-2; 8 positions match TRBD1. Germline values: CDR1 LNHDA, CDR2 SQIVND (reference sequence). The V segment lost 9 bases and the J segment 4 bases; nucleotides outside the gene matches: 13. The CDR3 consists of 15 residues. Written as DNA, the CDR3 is TGTGCCAGCCGCCACCAGGGGGCGCAAGGCTATGGCTACACCTTC. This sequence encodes CASRHQGAQGYGYTF.

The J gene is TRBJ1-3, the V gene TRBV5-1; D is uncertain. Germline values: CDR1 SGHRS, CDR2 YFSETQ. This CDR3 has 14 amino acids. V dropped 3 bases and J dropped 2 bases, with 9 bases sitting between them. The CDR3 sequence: CASSSLGAGNTIYF. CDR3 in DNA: TGCGCCAGCAGCTCTCTCGGAGCTGGAAACACCATATATTTT.

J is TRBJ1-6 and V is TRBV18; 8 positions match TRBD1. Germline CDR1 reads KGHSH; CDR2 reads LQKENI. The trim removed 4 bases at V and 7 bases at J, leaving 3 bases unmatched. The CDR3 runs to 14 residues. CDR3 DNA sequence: TGTGCCAGCTCACTTAGACAGGGGAATTCACCCCTCCACTTT. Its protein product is CASSLRQGNSPLHF. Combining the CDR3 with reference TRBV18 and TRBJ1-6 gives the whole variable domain NAGVMQNPRHLVRRRGQEARLRCSPMKGHSHVYWYRQLPEEGLKFMVYLQKENIIDESGMPKERFSAEFPKEGPSILRIQQVVRGDSAAYFCASSLRQGNSPLHFGNGTRLTVT.

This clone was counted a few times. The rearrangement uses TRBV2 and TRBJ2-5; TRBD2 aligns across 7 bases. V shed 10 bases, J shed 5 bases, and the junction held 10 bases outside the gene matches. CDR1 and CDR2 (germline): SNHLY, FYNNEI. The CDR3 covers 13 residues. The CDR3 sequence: CATPSGEGETQYF. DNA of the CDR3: TGTGCCACCCCGAGCGGGGAAGGGGAGACCCAGTACTTC.

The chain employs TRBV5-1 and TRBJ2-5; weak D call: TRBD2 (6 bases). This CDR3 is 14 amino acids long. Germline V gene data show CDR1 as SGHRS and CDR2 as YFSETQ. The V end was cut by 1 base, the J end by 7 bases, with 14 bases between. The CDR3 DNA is TGCGCCAGCAGCTTGAGGCCGGACGGGGGGACCCAGTACTTC. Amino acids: CASSLRPDGGTQYF.